The clone carrying this T cell receptor beta chain has only one observation. The data derive from a study of blood T cell repertoires in COVID-19. Looking at the study overall: Spain, Italy and the United States supplied samples that represented acute and convalescent COVID-19. Nucleic acid was either cDNA or gDNA, and it came from T cells, B-cell-depleted T cells, or PBMCs.

As processed by the authors: It was from reference gene primer amplification that nucleated cell counts were estimated. Assay: immunoSEQ multiplex PCR; the TCRdb copy retains only in-frame clones and omits some. The D gene and trimming were derived from the DNA, and the V and J assignments and clone size from that table. The table lists tens of thousands of clones, around 88% of them singletons. The sample comprised peripheral blood. The receptor was derived from a man aged 60 to 69 with acute or convalescent COVID-19.

This CDR3 is CATKPGGQDLAEAFF. The CDR3, as DNA: TGTGCCACTAAGCCCGGAGGGCAGGACTTGGCTGAAGCTTTCTTT. V usage is TRBV5-4 and J usage is TRBJ1-1, with D uncertain. The V and J ends lost 9 bases and 6 bases respectively, with 24 bases between them. CDR3 length equals 15 residues. Germline values: CDR1 SGHNT, CDR2 YYREEE (reference sequence).